The clone carrying this T cell receptor beta chain was seen just once. This sample was included in a study of shared clonotypes between healthy human individuals. Study context: The plates for each donor numbered three CD4 naive, three CD4 memory, two CD8 naive and one CD8 memory.

Researchers divided each subset's genomic DNA evenly across several immunoSEQ plates. The data were produced by immunoSEQ multiplex PCR, yet TCRdb's version contains in-frame clones alone and is incomplete. Here the sample spans about 990,000 clones, 78% being singletons. The source is a man between 18 and 35 years old in good health. Some clones in this sample may be carry-over from other donors' samples. Source material: memory CD4+ T cells from PBMCs. Subset reported: CD45RA-negative fraction.

CDR3 coding DNA: TGCGCCAGCAGCTGGGGTGGGGCCAACGTCCTGACTTTC. The encoded protein is CASSWGGANVLTF. The chain carries TRBV5-1 and TRBJ2-6; D not certain. Trimming cost V 3 bases and J 3 bases, with 4 bases left between them. The CDR3 runs 13 residues. Germline V lookup: CDR1 SGHRS, CDR2 YFSETQ.